These 26 T cell receptor beta chains share one sample of origin, sequenced in a study of T cell responses to AZD1222 COVID-19 vaccine. This table comes from immunoSEQ multiplex PCR, and its TCRdb copy is limited to in-frame clones, with some not included. Among about 84,000 clones listed, roughly 88% were seen once. Specimen: peripheral blood, collected 28 days after the second AZD1222 dose. These TCRs come from an adult who received the AZD1222 COVID-19 vaccine.

The V and J genes are TRBV28 and TRBJ1-5, with D possibly TRBD1 on 5 matching bases. CDR3 length: 14 residues. V lost 7 bases and J lost 4, with 14 bases in between. Germline V gene sequence: CDR1 MDHEN, CDR2 SYDVKM. CDR3 amino acids: CASTADSINQPQHF. The DNA of the CDR3 is TGTGCCAGCACCGCAGACAGTATTAATCAGCCCCAGCATTTT.

The J gene is TRBJ1-5, the V gene TRBV6-5; no reliable D call. Germline CDR1 and CDR2: MNHEY and SVGAGI. The CDR3 length is 14 residues. Trimming removed 3 bases at V and 1 base at J, with 7 bases between. The CDR3 sequence is CASSYGHSNQPQHF. Here the CDR3 DNA reads TGTGCCAGCAGTTATGGGCACAGCAATCAGCCCCAGCATTTT.

This chain uses TRBV14 with TRBJ2-3; 12 bases map to TRBD2. The CDR3 has 17 amino acids. The V and J ends lost 3 bases and 0 bases, in that order; junction bases with no gene match: 4. Germline assignment: CDR1 SGHDN and CDR2 FVKESK. In nucleotides, the CDR3 is TGTGCCAGCAGCCAGCGGACTAGCGGGGCTAGCACAGATACGCAGTATTTT. This gives the protein CASSQRTSGASTDTQYF.

The chain is built from TRBV20-1 and TRBJ1-5; no definite D call. Trimming cost V 3 bases and J 3 bases, with 12 bases left between them. Germline CDR1 DFQATT, CDR2 SNEGSKA (reference sequence). There are 14 residues in the CDR3. The CDR3 region is CSASTGDDNQPQHF. CDR3 bases: TGCAGTGCTAGTACGGGTGACGACAATCAGCCCCAGCATTTT.

The chain is built from TRBV28 and TRBJ1-1, with D hard to call. The CDR3 length is 11 residues. The germline V gene has CDR1 MDHEN and CDR2 SYDVKM. CDR3: CAVEGNTEAFF. The CDR3 region has the DNA TGTGCAGTGGAGGGGAACACTGAAGCTTTCTTT.

The chain is built from TRBV6-1 and TRBJ2-5, with D possibly being TRBD2 (5 bases). Trimming cost V 2 bases and J 1 base, with 11 bases left between them. The CDR3 has 15 residues. Germline CDR1 is MNHNS and CDR2 is SASEGT. Written as DNA, the CDR3 is TGTGCCAGCAGTGAATTTCCGGGGATCCAAGAGACCCAGTACTTC. It specifies CASSEFPGIQETQYF.

The V and J genes are TRBV28 and TRBJ1-1; D unresolved. Germline CDR1 MDHEN, CDR2 SYDVKM. The V gene lost 3 bases and the J gene lost 7 bases, with 6 bases spanning the gap. This CDR3 is built from 11 residues. CDR3 DNA: TGTGCCAGCAGTTTTCGCCATGAAGCTTTCTTT. Translation gives CASSFRHEAFF.

Details on this clone: Different DNA sequences within this sample yield the same CDR3. The J gene is TRBJ1-1, the V gene TRBV7-2; D ambiguous. In germline, CDR1 is SGHTA, CDR2 FQGNSA. The CDR3 totals 13 residues. Trimming cost V 2 bases and J 2 bases, with 6 bases left between them. The CDR3 bases are TGTGCCAGCAGCTTAAGGGCCAACACTGAAGCTTTCTTT. Translation gives CASSLRANTEAFF.

The chain recombines TRBV19 with TRBJ2-1, with D possibly TRBD2 on 5 matching bases. Between the trimmed V and J ends, which lost 3 bases and 14 bases, there was a span of 14 bases. CDR3 size: 12 residues. Looked up from germline, CDR1 is LNHDA and CDR2 is SQIVND (reference sequence). The CDR3 spells CASSMNAVGEFF. CDR3 bases: TGTGCCAGTAGTATGAACGCGGTCGGGGAGTTCTTC.

This rearrangement joins TRBV7-9 to TRBJ2-1; maybe TRBD1 (8 bases). This CDR3 is built from 19 residues. Germline CDR1 reads SEHNR; CDR2 reads FQNEAQ (reference sequence). The V and J ends lost 3 bases and 0 bases respectively, with 21 bases between them. DNA of the CDR3: TGTGCCAGCAGCTTTCAGACAGGGGCGGGGGAGAGCTCCTACAATGAGCAGTTCTTC. It specifies CASSFQTGAGESSYNEQFF.

This clone was found once. The rearrangement uses TRBV18 and TRBJ2-2; unclear D gene. Germline V gene sequence: CDR1 KGHSH, CDR2 LQKENI. The CDR3 length is 16 residues. The germline V and J ends were trimmed by 6 bases and 1 base, with 15 bases remaining between them. The CDR3 is CASSPLGVMNTGELFF. The CDR3 DNA reads as TGTGCCAGCTCCCCTTTAGGCGTCATGAACACCGGGGAGCTGTTTTTT.

The V call is TRBV18, the J call TRBJ1-5, with 9 bases identical to TRBD1. The trim removed 3 bases at V and 4 bases at J, leaving 1 base unmatched. CDR1 is KGHSH and CDR2 is LQKENI in the germline V gene. The CDR3 length is 14 residues. The CDR3 DNA follows: TGTGCCAGCTCACCCGGGACAGGGAATCAGCCCCAGCATTTT. This sequence encodes CASSPGTGNQPQHF.

Comments on this clone: Other DNA sequences of this sample code for an identical CDR3. CDR3 protein: CASSFRGNEQFF. In DNA, the CDR3 is TGTGCCAGCAGTTTCCGGGGCAATGAGCAGTTCTTC. The J gene is TRBJ2-1, the V gene TRBV27, with D possibly matching TRBD2 (5 bases). The CDR3 is made up of 12 amino acids. The ends were cut back, 3 bases at V and 6 bases at J, with 6 bases in the middle. Germline loops: CDR1 MNHEY, CDR2 SMNVEV (reference sequence).

The chain employs TRBV20-1 and TRBJ1-5; D uncertain. This CDR3 has 9 residues. V was pared by 7 bases and J by 7 bases, with 5 bases between. CDR1 and CDR2 (germline): DFQATT, SNEGSKA (reference sequence). CDR3 in DNA: TGCAGTGTAAGCCAGCCCCAGCATTTT. Translating it yields CSVSQPQHF.

The chain has TRBV4-2 and TRBJ2-1; 11 positions agree with TRBD2. V lost 2 bases, J lost 0 bases, and 12 bases stayed unmatched. Looked up from germline, CDR1 is LGHNA and CDR2 is YNFKEQ. CDR3 length: 20 amino acids. The CDR3 here is CASSQWGASGGSSSYNEQFF. The CDR3, as DNA: TGTGCCAGCAGCCAATGGGGGGCTAGCGGGGGGTCCAGCTCCTACAATGAGCAGTTCTTC.

V usage is TRBV18 and J usage is TRBJ1-4; D might be TRBD1 (5 bases). V gave up 3 bases and J gave up 5 bases, with 13 bases separating them. CDR1 KGHSH and CDR2 LQKENI come from the germline V gene. CDR3 size: 15 residues. For the CDR3, the DNA is TGTGCCAGCTCACCGTTCGGGGGGTTAAATGAAAAACTGTTTTTT. Its protein is CASSPFGGLNEKLFF. The full variable domain, completed using reference TRBV18 and TRBJ1-4, is NAGVMQNPRHLVRRRGQEARLRCSPMKGHSHVYWYRQLPEEGLKFMVYLQKENIIDESGMPKERFSAEFPKEGPSILRIQQVVRGDSAAYFCASSPFGGLNEKLFFGSGTQLSVL.

The chain links TRBV5-1 to TRBJ1-6; D unresolved. CDR1 and CDR2 (germline): SGHRS, YFSETQ. V dropped 0 bases and J dropped 1 base, with 14 bases sitting between them. The CDR3 spans 18 residues. The CDR3 nucleotides read TGCGCCAGCAGCTTGGATTACCTCGGGAGTTCCTATAATTCACCCCTCCACTTT. The encoded protein is CASSLDYLGSSYNSPLHF.

The CDR3 region has the DNA TGTGCCAGCAGCCCAGGCGGGACAGGCAATGAAAAACTGTTTTTT. Protein product: CASSPGGTGNEKLFF. The rearrangement links TRBV7-2 to TRBJ1-4; 8 nucleotides agree with TRBD1. The J segment lost 5 bases and the V segment lost 5 bases, leaving 7 bases of the junction unmatched. The CDR3 contains 15 residues. Germline CDR1 is SGHTA and CDR2 is FQGNSA.

Written as DNA, the CDR3 is TGTGCCAGCAGTCCAGGGGCAAATCAGCCCCAGCATTTT. Amino acids: CASSPGANQPQHF. The chain combines TRBV27 with TRBJ1-5; tentative D call: TRBD1 (6 bases). This CDR3 has 13 residues. Germline V gene sequence: CDR1 MNHEY, CDR2 SMNVEV (reference sequence). V dropped 5 bases and J dropped 4 bases, with 9 bases sitting between them.

This clone was detected a few times. The chain couples TRBV6-1 to TRBJ2-7; no clear D gene. CDR3 length equals 12 residues. Looked up from germline, CDR1 is MNHNS and CDR2 is SASEGT. Trimming pared 2 bases from V and 1 base from J, leaving 3 bases between. The CDR3 is CASSETSYEQYF. The CDR3 DNA reads as TGTGCCAGCAGTGAAACTTCCTACGAGCAGTACTTC.

The J gene is TRBJ1-6, the V gene TRBV10-3; 9 bases are shared with TRBD1. The CDR3 contains 15 residues. Trimming removed 2 bases from V and 9 bases from J; junction bases left unmatched: 5. The germline V gene has CDR1 ENHRY and CDR2 SYGVKD. The CDR3, as DNA: TGTGCCATCAGTGAGCTCGGGACAGGGACTTCACCCCTCCACTTT. The encoded protein is CAISELGTGTSPLHF.

The rearrangement joins TRBV5-6 to TRBJ1-6; 9 positions agree with TRBD1. The CDR3 spans 15 residues. Germline V gene data show CDR1 as SGHDT and CDR2 as YYEEEE. The junction had 6 bases not matched to a gene; V was cut back by 1 base and J by 10 bases. The CDR3 is CASSLFGTGRSPLHF. The CDR3 DNA sequence: TGTGCCAGCAGCTTGTTCGGGACAGGGAGGTCACCCCTCCACTTT.

The V and J genes are TRBV15 and TRBJ1-1, with D tentatively TRBD1 (5 bases). Germline-derived CDR1 and CDR2 are LNHNV and YYDKDF (reference sequence). Trimming pared 3 bases from V and 7 bases from J, leaving 24 bases between. This CDR3 has 17 residues. The CDR3 coding sequence is TGTGCCACCAGCAGGGTCCCGGCCCCGCGGGGGTCCATTGAAGCTTTCTTT. Amino acid sequence: CATSRVPAPRGSIEAFF.

This CDR3 reads CASSDSHPTEAFF. CDR3 coding DNA: TGTGCCAGCAGTGATAGTCATCCCACTGAAGCTTTCTTT. The rearrangement uses TRBV2 and TRBJ1-1; D gene ambiguous. In germline, CDR1 is SNHLY, CDR2 FYNNEI. The CDR3 spans 13 residues. V was clipped by 3 bases and J by 4 bases, with 9 bases between them.

This chain links TRBV28 with TRBJ2-2; D unresolved. Trimming shortened V by 3 bases and J by 6 bases, and 8 bases separated the two germline ends. The CDR3 is made up of 13 amino acids. The V gene's germline CDR1 is MDHEN and CDR2 SYDVKM. In DNA form, the CDR3 reads TGTGCCAGCAGTTTGCTAGATCCCGGGGAGCTGTTTTTT. Translating gives CASSLLDPGELFF.

This clone was detected only a few times. This rearrangement joins TRBV7-9 to TRBJ1-4, with 9 positions matching TRBD1. From germline, CDR1 is SEHNR and CDR2 FQNEAQ (reference sequence). The J segment lost 8 bases and the V segment lost 11 bases, leaving 12 bases of the junction unmatched. This CDR3 region has 14 residues. In DNA form, the CDR3 reads TGTGCCGTCCGCGGGGACAGGGAATTGGAAAAACTGTTTTTT. Protein sequence: CAVRGDRELEKLFF.